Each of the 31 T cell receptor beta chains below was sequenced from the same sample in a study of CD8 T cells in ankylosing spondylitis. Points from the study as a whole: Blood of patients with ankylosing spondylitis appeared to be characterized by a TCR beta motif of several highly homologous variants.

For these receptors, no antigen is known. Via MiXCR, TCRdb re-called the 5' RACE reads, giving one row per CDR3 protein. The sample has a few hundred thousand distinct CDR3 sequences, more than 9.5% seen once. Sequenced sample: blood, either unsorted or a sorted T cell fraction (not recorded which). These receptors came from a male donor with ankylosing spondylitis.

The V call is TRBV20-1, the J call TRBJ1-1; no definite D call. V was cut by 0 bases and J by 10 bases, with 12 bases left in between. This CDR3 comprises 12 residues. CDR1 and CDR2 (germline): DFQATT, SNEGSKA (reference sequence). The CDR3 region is CSARDLTPGAFF. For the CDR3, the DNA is TGCAGTGCTAGAGACCTGACACCAGGAGCTTTCTTT.

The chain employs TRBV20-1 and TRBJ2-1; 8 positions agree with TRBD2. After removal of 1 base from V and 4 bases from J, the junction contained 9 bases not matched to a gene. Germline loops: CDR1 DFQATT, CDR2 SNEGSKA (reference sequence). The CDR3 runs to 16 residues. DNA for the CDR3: TGCAGTGCTAGAGCGACGCTAGCGGGTGTGTACAATGAGCAGTTCTTC. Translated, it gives CSARATLAGVYNEQFF.

For the CDR3, the DNA is TGTGCCAGCAGCTCCCTCAGGGCAACTGAGCAGTTCTTC. It is translated as CASSSLRATEQFF. The chain joins TRBV7-9 to TRBJ2-1; D may be TRBD1 (5 bases). The CDR3 loop spans 13 amino acids. Looked up from germline, CDR1 is SEHNR and CDR2 is FQNEAQ (reference sequence). The germline V and J ends were trimmed by 4 bases and 9 bases, with 13 bases remaining between them. The whole variable domain, remainder taken from reference TRBV7-9 and TRBJ2-1, is DTGVSQNPRHKITKRGQNVTFRCDPISEHNRLYWYRQTLGQGPEFLTYFQNEAQLEKSRLLSDRFSAERPKGSFSTLEIQRTEQGDSAMYLCASSSLRATEQFFGPGTRLTVL.

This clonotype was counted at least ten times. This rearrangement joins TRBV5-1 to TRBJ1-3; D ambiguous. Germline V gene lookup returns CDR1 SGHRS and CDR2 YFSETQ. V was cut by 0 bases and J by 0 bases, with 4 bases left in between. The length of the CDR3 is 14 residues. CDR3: CASSLDLSGNTIYF. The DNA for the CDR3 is TGCGCCAGCAGCTTGGATCTCTCTGGAAACACCATATATTTT. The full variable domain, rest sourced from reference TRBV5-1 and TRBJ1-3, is KAGVTQTPRYLIKTRGQQVTLSCSPISGHRSVSWYQQTPGQGLQFLFEYFSETQRNKGNFPGRFSGRQFSNSRSEMNVSTLELGDSALYLCASSLDLSGNTIYFGEGSWLTVV.

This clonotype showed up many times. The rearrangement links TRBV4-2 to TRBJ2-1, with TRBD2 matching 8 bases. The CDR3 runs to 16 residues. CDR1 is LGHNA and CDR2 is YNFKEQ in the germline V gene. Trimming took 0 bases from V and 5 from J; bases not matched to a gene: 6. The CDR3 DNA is TGTGCCAGCAGCCAAGAACCAGCGGGAGACCACAATGAGCAGTTCTTC. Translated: CASSQEPAGDHNEQFF.

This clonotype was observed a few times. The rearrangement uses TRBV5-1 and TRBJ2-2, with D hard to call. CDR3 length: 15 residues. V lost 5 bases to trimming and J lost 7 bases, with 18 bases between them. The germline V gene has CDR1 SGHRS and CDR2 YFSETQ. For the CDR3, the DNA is TGCGCCAGCAGACCGGGCGTCAGGCCATACGGGGAGCTGTTTTTT. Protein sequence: CASRPGVRPYGELFF.

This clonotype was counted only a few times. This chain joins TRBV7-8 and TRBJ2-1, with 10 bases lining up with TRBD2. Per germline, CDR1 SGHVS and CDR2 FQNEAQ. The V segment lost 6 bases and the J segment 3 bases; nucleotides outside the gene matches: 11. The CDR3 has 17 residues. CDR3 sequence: CASRVTPGLANYNEQFF. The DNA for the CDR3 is TGTGCCAGCAGGGTCACTCCGGGACTAGCGAACTACAATGAGCAGTTCTTC.

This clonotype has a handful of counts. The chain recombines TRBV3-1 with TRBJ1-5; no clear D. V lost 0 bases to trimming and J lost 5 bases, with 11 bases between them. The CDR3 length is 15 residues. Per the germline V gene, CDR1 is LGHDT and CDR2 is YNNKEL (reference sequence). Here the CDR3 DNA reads TGTGCCAGCAGCCAAGACAGGTTGGCCCATCAGCCCCAGCATTTT. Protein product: CASSQDRLAHQPQHF.

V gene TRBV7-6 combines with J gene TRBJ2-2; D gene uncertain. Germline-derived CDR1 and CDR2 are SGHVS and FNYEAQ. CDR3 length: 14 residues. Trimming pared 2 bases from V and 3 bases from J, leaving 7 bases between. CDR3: CASSLRPDTGELFF. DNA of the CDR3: TGTGCCAGCAGCTTACGTCCAGACACCGGGGAGCTGTTTTTT.

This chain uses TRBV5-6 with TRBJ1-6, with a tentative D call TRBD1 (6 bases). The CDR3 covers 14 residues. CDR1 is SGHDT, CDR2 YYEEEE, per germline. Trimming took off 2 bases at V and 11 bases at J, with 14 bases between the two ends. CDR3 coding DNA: TGTGCCAGCAGCTTCGGGCAGGGGTTTACACCCCTCCACTTT. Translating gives CASSFGQGFTPLHF.

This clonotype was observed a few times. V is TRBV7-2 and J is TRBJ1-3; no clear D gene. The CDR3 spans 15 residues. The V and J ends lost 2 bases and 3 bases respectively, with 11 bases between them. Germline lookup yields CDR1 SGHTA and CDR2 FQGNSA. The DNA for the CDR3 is TGTGCCAGCAGCTTAATAACTGCCAATGGAAACACCATATATTTT. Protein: CASSLITANGNTIYF.

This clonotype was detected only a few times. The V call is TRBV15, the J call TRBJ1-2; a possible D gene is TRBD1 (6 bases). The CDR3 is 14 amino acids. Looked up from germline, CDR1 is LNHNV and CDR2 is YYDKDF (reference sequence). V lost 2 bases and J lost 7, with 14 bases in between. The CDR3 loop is CATSRRWGGLGYTF. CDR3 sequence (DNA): TGTGCCACCAGCAGAAGATGGGGGGGGCTTGGCTACACCTTC.

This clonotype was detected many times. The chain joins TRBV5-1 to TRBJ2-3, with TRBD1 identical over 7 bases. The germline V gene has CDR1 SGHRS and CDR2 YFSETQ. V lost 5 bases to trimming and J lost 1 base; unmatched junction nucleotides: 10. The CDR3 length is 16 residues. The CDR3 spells CASSFPRQGGTDTQYF. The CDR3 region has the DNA TGCGCCAGCAGTTTTCCGAGACAGGGAGGCACAGATACGCAGTATTTT.

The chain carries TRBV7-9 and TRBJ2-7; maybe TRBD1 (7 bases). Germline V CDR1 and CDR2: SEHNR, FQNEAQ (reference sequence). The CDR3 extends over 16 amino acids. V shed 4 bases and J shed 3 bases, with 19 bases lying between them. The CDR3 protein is CASSSTIRQGGYEQYF. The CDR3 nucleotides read TGTGCCAGCAGCTCAACTATAAGACAGGGAGGCTACGAGCAGTACTTC.

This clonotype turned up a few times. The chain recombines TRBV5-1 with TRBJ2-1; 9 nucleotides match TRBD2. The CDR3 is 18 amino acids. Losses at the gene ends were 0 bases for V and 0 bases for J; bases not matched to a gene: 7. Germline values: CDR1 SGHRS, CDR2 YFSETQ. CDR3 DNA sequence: TGCGCCAGCAGCTTGGGGACTAGCGTCTCGATCTCCTACAATGAGCAGTTCTTC. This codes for CASSLGTSVSISYNEQFF.

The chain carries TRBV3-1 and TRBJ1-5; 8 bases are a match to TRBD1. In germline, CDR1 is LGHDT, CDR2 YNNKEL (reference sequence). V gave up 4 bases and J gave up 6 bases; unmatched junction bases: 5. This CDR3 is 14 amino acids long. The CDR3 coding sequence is TGTGCCAGCAGCCCCTGGACAGGGACTCAGCCCCAGCATTTT. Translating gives CASSPWTGTQPQHF.

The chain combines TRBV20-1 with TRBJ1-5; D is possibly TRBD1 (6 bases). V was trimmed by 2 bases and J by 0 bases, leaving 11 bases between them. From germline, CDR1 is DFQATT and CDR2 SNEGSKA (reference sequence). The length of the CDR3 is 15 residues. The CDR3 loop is CSARTGRYSNQPQHF. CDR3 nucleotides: TGCAGTGCTAGAACAGGGAGGTATAGCAATCAGCCCCAGCATTTT.

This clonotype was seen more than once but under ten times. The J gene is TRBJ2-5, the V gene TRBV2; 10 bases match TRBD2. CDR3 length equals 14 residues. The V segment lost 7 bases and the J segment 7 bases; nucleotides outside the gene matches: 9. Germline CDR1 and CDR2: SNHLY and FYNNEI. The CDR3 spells CASNLAGEGGTQYF. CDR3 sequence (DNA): TGTGCCAGCAACCTAGCGGGAGAGGGAGGGACCCAGTACTTC.

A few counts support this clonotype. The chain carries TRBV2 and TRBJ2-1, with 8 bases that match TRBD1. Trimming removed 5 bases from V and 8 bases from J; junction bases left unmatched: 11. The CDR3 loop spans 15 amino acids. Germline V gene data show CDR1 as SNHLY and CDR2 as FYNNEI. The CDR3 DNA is TGTGCCAGCAGTTACCTTCGACAGGGGATCGATGAGCAGTTCTTC. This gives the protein CASSYLRQGIDEQFF.

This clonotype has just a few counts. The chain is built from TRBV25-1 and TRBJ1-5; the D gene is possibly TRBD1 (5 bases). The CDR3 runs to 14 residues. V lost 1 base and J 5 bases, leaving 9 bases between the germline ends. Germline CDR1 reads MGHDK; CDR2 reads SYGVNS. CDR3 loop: CASSESGGHQPQHF. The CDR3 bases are TGTGCCAGCAGTGAATCGGGGGGTCATCAGCCCCAGCATTTT.

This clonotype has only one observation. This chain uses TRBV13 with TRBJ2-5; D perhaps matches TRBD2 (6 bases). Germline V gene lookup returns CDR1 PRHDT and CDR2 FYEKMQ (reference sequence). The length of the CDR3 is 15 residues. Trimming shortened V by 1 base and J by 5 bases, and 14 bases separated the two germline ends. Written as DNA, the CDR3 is TGTGCCAGCAGCTTAGAGGAACCTGGGAGGGAGACCCAGTACTTC. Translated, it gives CASSLEEPGRETQYF.

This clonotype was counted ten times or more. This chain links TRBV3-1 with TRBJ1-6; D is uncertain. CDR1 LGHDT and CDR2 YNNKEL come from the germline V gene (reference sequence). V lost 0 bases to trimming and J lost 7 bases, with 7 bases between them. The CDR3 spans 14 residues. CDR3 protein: CASSQDGFNSPLHF. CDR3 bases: TGTGCCAGCAGCCAAGACGGCTTCAATTCACCCCTCCACTTT.

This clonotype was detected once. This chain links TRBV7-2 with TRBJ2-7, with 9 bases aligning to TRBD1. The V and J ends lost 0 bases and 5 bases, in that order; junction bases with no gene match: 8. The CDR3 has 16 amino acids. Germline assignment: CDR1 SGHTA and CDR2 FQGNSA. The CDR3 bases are TGTGCCAGCAGCTTAGCCACGGGACAGGGTATCCACGAGCAGTACTTC. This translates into CASSLATGQGIHEQYF.

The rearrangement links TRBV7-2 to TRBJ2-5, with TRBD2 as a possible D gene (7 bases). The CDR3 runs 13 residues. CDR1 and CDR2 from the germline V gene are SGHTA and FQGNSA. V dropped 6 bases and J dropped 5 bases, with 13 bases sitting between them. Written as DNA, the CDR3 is TGTGCCAGCAGGCGGGGGCTCGGGGAGACCCAGTACTTC. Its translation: CASRRGLGETQYF.

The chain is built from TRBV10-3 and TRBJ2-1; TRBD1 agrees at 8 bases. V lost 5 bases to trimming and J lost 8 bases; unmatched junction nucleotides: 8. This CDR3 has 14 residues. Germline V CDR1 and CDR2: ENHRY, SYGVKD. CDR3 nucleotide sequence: TGTGCCATCAGTAGGACAGGGATTGTGGATGAGCAGTTCTTC. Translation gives CAISRTGIVDEQFF.

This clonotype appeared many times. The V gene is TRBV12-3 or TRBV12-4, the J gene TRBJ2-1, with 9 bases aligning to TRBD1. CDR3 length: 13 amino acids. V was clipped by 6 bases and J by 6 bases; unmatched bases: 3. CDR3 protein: CASSLGQGNEQFF. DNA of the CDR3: TGTGCCAGCAGCCTGGGACAGGGCAATGAGCAGTTCTTC.

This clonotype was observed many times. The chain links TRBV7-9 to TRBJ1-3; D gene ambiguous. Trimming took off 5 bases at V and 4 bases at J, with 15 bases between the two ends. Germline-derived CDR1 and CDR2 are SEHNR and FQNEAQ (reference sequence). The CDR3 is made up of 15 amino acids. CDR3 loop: CASSRSPGGGNTIYF. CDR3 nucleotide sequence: TGTGCCAGCAGCCGCAGCCCGGGAGGGGGAAACACCATATATTTT. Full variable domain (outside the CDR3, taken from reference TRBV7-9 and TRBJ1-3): DTGVSQNPRHKITKRGQNVTFRCDPISEHNRLYWYRQTLGQGPEFLTYFQNEAQLEKSRLLSDRFSAERPKGSFSTLEIQRTEQGDSAMYLCASSRSPGGGNTIYFGEGSWLTVV.

The CDR3 nucleotides read TGTGCCAGCAGCTTAGACAGGGTTAAACTGTTTTTT. It translates to CASSLDRVKLFF. The J gene is TRBJ1-4, the V gene TRBV7-6; D possibly corresponds to TRBD1 (6 bases). Germline assignment: CDR1 SGHVS and CDR2 FNYEAQ. The germline V and J ends were trimmed by 1 base and 11 bases, with 8 bases remaining between them. CDR3 size: 12 residues.

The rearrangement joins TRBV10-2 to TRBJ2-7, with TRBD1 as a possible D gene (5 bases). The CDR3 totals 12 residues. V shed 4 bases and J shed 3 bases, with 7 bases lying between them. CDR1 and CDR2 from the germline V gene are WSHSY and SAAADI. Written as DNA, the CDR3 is TGCGCCAGCAGTGGCCAGGGCTACGAGCAGTACGTC. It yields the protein CASSGQGYEQYV.

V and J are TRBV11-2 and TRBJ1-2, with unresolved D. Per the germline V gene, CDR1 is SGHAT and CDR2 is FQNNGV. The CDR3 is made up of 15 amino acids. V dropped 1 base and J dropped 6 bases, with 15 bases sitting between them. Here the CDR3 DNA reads TGTGCCAGCAGCTTAGGGCGGGCCCTAACGGATGGCTACACCTTC. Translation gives CASSLGRALTDGYTF.

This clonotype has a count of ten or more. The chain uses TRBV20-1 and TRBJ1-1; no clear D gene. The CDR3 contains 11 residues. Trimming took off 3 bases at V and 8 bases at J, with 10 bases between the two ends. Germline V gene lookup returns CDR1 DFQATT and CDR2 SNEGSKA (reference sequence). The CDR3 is CSASPAREAFF. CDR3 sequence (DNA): TGCAGTGCTAGCCCCGCCAGGGAAGCTTTCTTT.